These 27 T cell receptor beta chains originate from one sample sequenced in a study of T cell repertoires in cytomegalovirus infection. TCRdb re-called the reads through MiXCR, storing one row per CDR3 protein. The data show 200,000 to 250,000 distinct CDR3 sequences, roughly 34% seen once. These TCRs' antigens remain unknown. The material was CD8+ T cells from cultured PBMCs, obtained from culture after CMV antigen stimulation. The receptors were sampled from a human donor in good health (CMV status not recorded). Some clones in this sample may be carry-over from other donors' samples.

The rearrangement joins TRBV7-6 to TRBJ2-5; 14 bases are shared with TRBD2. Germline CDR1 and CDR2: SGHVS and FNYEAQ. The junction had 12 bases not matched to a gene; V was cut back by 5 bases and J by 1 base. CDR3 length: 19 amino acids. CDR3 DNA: TGTGCCAGCAGCCCGCGGACTAGCGGGAGGCCTCCGGGCCAAGAGACCCAGTACTTC. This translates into CASSPRTSGRPPGQETQYF.

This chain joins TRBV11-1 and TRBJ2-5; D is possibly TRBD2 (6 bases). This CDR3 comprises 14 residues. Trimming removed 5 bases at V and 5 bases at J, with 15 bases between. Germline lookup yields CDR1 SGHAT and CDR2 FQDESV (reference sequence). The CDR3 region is CASSRRAAGETQYF. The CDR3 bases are TGTGCCAGCAGCCGTCGAGCAGCGGGCGAGACCCAGTACTTC.

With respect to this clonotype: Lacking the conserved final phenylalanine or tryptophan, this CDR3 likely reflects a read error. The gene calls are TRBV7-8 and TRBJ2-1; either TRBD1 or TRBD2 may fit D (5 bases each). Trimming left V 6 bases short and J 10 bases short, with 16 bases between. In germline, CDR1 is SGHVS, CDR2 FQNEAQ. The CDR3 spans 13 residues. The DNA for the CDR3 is TGTGCCAGCAGATCAGCAGGGACCCTGGAGCAGTTCTTA. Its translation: CASRSAGTLEQFL.

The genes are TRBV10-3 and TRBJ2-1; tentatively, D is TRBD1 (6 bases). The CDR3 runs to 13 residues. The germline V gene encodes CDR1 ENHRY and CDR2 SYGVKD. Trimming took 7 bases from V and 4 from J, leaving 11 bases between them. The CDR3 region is CAITAGAYNEQFF. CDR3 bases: TGTGCCATCACAGCAGGGGCGTACAATGAGCAGTTCTTC.

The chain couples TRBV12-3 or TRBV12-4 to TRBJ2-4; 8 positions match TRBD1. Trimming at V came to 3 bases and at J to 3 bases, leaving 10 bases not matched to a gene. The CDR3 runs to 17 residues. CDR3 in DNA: TGTGCCAGCAGTTTTCAGGGGGCAAGTGAGGACAAAAACATTCAGTACTTC. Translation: CASSFQGASEDKNIQYF.

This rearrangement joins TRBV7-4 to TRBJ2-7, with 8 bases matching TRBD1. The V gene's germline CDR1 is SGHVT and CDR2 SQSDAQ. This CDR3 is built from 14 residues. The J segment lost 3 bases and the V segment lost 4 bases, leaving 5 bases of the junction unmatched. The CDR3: CASSSSGGRYEQYF. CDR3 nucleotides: TGTGCCAGCAGCTCCTCAGGGGGCCGCTACGAGCAGTACTTC.

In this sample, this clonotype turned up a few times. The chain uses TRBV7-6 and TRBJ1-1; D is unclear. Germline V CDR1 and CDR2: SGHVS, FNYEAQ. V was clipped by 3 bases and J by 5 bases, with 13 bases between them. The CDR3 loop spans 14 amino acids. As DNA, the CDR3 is TGTGCCAGCAGCTTTTCGGAGGGTCGGACTGAAGCTTTCTTT. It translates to CASSFSEGRTEAFF.

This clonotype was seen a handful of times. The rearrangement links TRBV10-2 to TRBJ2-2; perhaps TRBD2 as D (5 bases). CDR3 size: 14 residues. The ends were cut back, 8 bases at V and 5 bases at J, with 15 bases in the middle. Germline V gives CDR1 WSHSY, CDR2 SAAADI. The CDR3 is CASRTGSGTGELFF. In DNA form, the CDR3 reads TGCGCCAGCCGTACGGGGTCCGGGACCGGGGAGCTGTTTTTT.

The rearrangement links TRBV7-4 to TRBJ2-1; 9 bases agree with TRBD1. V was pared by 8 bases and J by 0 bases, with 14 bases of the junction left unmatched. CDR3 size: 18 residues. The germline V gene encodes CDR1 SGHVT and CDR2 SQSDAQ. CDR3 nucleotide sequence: TGTGCCAGCTTCGGTCGGGGGTCGGGACAGGGCTCCTACAATGAGCAGTTCTTC. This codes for CASFGRGSGQGSYNEQFF.

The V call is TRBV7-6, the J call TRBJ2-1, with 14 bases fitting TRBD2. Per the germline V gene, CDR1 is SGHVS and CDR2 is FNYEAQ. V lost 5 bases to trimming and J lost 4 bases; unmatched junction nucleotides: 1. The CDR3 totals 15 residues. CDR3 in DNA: TGTGCCAGCAGCGGACTAGCGGGAGGTTACAATGAGCAGTTCTTC. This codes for CASSGLAGGYNEQFF.

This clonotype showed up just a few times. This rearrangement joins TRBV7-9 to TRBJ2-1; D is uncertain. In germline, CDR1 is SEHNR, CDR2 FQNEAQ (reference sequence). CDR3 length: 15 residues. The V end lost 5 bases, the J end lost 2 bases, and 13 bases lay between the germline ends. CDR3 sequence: CASSPTPGPYNEQFF. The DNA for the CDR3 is TGTGCCAGCAGCCCCACACCAGGCCCCTACAATGAGCAGTTCTTC. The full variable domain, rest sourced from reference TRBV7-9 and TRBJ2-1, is DTGVSQNPRHKITKRGQNVTFRCDPISEHNRLYWYRQTLGQGPEFLTYFQNEAQLEKSRLLSDRFSAERPKGSFSTLEIQRTEQGDSAMYLCASSPTPGPYNEQFFGPGTRLTVL.

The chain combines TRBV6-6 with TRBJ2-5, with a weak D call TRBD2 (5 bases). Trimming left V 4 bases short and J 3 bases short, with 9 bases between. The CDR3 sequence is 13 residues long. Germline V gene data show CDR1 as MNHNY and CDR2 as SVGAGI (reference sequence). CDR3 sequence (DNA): TGTGCCAGCAGTTCCTACGGGGAAGAGACCCAGTACTTC. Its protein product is CASSSYGEETQYF.

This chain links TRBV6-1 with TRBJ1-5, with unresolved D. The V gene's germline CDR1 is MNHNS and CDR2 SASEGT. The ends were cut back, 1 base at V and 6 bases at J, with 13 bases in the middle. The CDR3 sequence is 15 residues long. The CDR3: CASSEVWGFGQPQHF. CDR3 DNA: TGTGCCAGCAGTGAAGTGTGGGGTTTCGGTCAGCCCCAGCATTTT.

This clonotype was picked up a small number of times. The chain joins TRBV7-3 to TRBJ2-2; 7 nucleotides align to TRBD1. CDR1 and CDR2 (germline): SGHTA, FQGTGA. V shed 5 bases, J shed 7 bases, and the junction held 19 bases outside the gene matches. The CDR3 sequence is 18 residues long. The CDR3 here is CASSPNSGQRTTGGELFF. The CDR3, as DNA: TGTGCCAGCAGCCCAAACTCGGGACAGAGGACCACGGGCGGGGAGCTGTTTTTT.

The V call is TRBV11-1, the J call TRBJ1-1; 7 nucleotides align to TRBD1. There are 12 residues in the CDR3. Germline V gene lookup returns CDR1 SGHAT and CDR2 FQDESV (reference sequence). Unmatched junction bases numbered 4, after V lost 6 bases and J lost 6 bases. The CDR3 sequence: CASSSQGAEAFF. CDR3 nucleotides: TGTGCCAGCAGTTCTCAGGGGGCTGAAGCTTTCTTT.

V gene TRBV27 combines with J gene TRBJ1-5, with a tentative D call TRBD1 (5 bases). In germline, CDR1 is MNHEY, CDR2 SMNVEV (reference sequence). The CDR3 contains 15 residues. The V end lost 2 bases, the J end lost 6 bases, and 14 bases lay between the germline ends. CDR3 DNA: TGTGCCAGCAGTTTACAGGACGGGGCGAGTCAGCCCCAGCATTTT. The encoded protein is CASSLQDGASQPQHF.

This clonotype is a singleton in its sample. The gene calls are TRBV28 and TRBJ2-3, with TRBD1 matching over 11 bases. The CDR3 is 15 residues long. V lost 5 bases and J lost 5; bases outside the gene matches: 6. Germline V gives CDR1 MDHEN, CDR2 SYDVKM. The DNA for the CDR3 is TGTGCCAGCAGTGCGGGACAGGGGGTGTTAGATACGCAGTATTTT. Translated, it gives CASSAGQGVLDTQYF.

The CDR3 region has the DNA TGCAGCGTTTACGGACAGGTGTTAAACGGGGTATCCTACGAGCAGTACTTC. Encoded protein: CSVYGQVLNGVSYEQYF. The rearrangement joins TRBV29-1 to TRBJ2-7; 7 bases line up with TRBD1. The length of the CDR3 is 17 residues. Germline loops: CDR1 SQVTM, CDR2 ANQGSEA. V shed 5 bases and J 1 base; nucleotides not matched to a gene: 17.

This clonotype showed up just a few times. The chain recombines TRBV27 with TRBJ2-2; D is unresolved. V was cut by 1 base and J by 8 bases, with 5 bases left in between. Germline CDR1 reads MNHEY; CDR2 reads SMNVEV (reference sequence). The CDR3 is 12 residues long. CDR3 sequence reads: CASSLYGGELFF. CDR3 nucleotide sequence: TGTGCCAGCAGTTTATACGGGGGGGAGCTGTTTTTT.

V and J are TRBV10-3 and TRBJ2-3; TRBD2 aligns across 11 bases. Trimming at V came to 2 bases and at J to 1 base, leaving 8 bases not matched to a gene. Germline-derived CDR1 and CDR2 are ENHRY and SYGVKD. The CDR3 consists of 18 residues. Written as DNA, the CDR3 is TGTGCCATCAGTGAGGTACTAGCGGGAGACCTTCGCACAGATACGCAGTATTTT. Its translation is CAISEVLAGDLRTDTQYF.

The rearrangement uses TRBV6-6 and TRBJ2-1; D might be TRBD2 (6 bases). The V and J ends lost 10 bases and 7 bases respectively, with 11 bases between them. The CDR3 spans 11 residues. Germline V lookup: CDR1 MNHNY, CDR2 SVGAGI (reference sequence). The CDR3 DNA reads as TGTGCCACCTTCGGGGGTAATGAGCAGTTCTTC. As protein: CATFGGNEQFF.

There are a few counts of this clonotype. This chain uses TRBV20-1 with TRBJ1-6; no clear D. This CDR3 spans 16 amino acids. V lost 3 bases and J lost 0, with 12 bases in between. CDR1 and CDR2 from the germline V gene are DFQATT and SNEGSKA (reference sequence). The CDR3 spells CSARPGRNSYNSPLHF. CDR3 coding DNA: TGCAGTGCTAGGCCCGGCAGGAACTCCTATAATTCACCCCTCCACTTT.

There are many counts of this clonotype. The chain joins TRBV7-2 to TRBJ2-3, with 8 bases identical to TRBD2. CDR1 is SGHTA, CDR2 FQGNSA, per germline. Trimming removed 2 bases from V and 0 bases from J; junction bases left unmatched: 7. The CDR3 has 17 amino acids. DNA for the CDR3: TGTGCCAGCAGCTTACCCCGGACTAGCCCTAGCACAGATACGCAGTATTTT. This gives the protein CASSLPRTSPSTDTQYF.

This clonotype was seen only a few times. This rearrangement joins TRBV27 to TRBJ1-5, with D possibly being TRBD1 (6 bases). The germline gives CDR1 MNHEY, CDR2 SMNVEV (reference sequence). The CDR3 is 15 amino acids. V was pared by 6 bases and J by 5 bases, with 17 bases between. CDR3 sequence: CASRSMGGTDQPQHF. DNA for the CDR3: TGTGCCAGCAGGTCTATGGGGGGCACAGATCAGCCCCAGCATTTT.

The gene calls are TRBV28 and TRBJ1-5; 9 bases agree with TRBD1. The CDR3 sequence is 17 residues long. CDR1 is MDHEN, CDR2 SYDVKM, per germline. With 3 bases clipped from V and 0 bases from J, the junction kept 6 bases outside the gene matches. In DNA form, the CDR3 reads TGTGCCAGCAGTTTCGGACAGGGGTGGAATAGCAATCAGCCCCAGCATTTT. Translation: CASSFGQGWNSNQPQHF.

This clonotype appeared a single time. This CDR3 reads CAISGSPGQGDHVNYGYTF. The CDR3 region has the DNA TGTGCCATCAGTGGGAGTCCTGGACAGGGGGATCACGTTAACTATGGCTACACCTTC. This chain connects TRBV10-3 to TRBJ1-2; TRBD1 aligns across 10 bases. In germline, CDR1 is ENHRY, CDR2 SYGVKD. V lost 4 bases and J lost 1; bases outside the gene matches: 15. The CDR3 length is 19 residues.

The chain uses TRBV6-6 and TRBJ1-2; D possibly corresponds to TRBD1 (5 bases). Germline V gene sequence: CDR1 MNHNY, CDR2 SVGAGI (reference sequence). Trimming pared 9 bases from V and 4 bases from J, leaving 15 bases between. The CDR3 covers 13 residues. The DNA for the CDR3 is TGTGCCAGGAGGATGTGGGACCTCTATGGCTACACCTTC. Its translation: CARRMWDLYGYTF.